This T cell receptor beta chain was obtained from a study of PD-L1 blockade in urothelial cancer. Study overall: About 90% of the 29 patients were men who had bladder-origin urothelial cancer.

The data were produced by immunoSEQ multiplex PCR, yet TCRdb's version contains in-frame clones alone and is incomplete. Of 100,000 to 150,000 clones in the sample, about 82% were seen once. This CDR3 has 13 amino acids. CDR1 MDHEN and CDR2 SYDVKM come from the germline V gene. V gave up 5 bases and J gave up 6 bases, with 11 bases separating them. Time point indicated: peripheral blood 6 weeks after treatment start. The sequences come from PBMCs, collected around atezolizumab (anti-PD-L1) treatment. The chain links TRBV28 to TRBJ2-1; weak D call: TRBD1 (5 bases). The receptor was derived from a man in his fifties or sixties with urothelial cancer. The CDR3 sequence is CASSLPGINEQFF. The CDR3 DNA is TGTGCCAGCAGTCTGCCAGGGATCAATGAGCAGTTCTTC.